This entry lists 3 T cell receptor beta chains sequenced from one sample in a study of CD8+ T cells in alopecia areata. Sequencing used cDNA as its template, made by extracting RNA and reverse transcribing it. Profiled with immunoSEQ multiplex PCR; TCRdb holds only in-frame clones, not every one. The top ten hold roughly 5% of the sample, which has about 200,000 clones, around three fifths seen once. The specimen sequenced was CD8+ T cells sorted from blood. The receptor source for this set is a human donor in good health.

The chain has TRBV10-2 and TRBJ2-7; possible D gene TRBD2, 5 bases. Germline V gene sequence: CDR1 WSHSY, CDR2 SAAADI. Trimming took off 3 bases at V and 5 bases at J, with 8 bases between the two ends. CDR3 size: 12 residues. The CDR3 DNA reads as TGCGCCAGCAGTGAACCGGGAAACGAGCAGTACTTC. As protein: CASSEPGNEQYF.

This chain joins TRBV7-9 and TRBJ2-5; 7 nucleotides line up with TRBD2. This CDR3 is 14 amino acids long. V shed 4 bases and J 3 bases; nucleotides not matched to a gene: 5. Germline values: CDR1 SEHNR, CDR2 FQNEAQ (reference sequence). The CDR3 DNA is TGTGCCAGCAGCTCCCAGCGGGGCGAAGAGACCCAGTACTTC. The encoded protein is CASSSQRGEETQYF. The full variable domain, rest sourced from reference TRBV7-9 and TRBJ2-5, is DTGVSQNPRHKITKRGQNVTFRCDPISEHNRLYWYRQTLGQGPEFLTYFQNEAQLEKSRLLSDRFSAERPKGSFSTLEIQRTEQGDSAMYLCASSSQRGEETQYFGPGTRLLVL.

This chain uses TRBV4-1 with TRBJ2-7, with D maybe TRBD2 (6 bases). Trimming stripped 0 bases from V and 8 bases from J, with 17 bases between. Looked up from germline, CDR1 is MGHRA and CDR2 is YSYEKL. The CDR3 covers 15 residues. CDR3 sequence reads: CASSQDHRELEKQYF. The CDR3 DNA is TGCGCCAGCAGCCAAGATCATCGGGAGTTGGAAAAGCAGTACTTC.